The 5 T cell receptor beta chains below all came from one sample that was sequenced in a study of blood T cell repertoires in COVID-19. The repertoire was sequenced with immunoSEQ multiplex PCR; TCRdb's copy has only in-frame clones and lacks some. The sample comprises roughly 400,000 clones, roughly nine tenths of which are singletons, and more than 0.85% rests with the top ten. The sequencing sample was made of PBMCs or T cells enriched from blood (not recorded which). Source of these receptors: a woman in her 40s who had been exposed to COVID-19.

This clone has more than one count but fewer than ten. The CDR3 nucleotides are TGTGCCAGCAGCAAAGCGGGCAGCTTCTACGAGCAGTACTTC. This translates into CASSKAGSFYEQYF. V is TRBV7-9 and J is TRBJ2-7; possible D gene TRBD2, 6 bases. CDR3 length: 14 residues. V was trimmed by 5 bases and J by 3 bases, leaving 14 bases between them. CDR1 and CDR2 (germline): SEHNR, FQNEAQ (reference sequence).

The count of this clone is one. The chain has TRBV30 and TRBJ2-3, with 8 bases aligning to TRBD2. The CDR3 runs to 14 residues. Germline CDR1 GTSNPN, CDR2 SVGIG (reference sequence). The V gene end was trimmed by 4 bases and the J gene end by 7 bases; junction bases not matched to a gene: 10. The CDR3 DNA reads as TGTGCCTGGATTGCGGCGGGAGGACTAAATACGCAGTATTTT. Translation: CAWIAAGGLNTQYF.

V is TRBV3-1 (or the pseudogene TRBV3-2) and J is TRBJ1-1; 8 bases fit TRBD1. This CDR3 spans 13 amino acids. Germline CDR1 reads LGHDT; CDR2 reads YNNKEL (reference sequence). The V segment lost 6 bases and the J segment 14 bases; nucleotides outside the gene matches: 14. CDR3 in amino acids: CASSRDRGSELFF. The DNA of the CDR3 is TGTGCCAGCAGTCGAGACAGGGGCTCAGAGTTGTTCTTT.

This sequence joins TRBV11-3 and TRBJ2-7, with 9 positions matching TRBD2. The CDR3 contains 17 residues. The trim removed 2 bases at V and 4 bases at J, leaving 12 bases unmatched. The germline CDR1 and CDR2 sequences are SGHNT and YENEEA. This chain's CDR3 is CASSLTLGGRAAYEQYF. In DNA, the CDR3 is TGTGCCAGCAGCTTAACCCTTGGCGGGAGGGCCGCGTACGAGCAGTACTTC.

The chain employs TRBV21-1 and TRBJ2-1; the table names TRBD2, a call not compared with the DNA. TRBV21-1 is shown as a pseudogene. The CDR3 sequence is 10 residues long. The CDR3 region has the DNA TGTGCCTCGGGGGGGAATGAGCAGTTCTTC. Translating it yields CASGGNEQFF.